This T cell receptor (beta chain) came from a study of vaccination effects on CD4 cells after COVID-19. Study in general: Participants were vaccinated with two doses of either the BNT162b2 or mRNA-1273 vaccine. Study conclusions and caveats: New vaccine-induced clones dominated post-vaccine spike-reactive clones in convalescents.

Assay: immunoSEQ multiplex PCR; the TCRdb copy retains only in-frame clones and omits some. The sample contains around 50,000 clones, around 82% of which appear only once. Before sequencing took place, the ViraFEST assay used viral peptide pools to expand antigen-specific CD4+ T cells. Culture proceeded for 10 days, and CD4+ T cells were then isolated. This individual tested PCR-positive for SARS-CoV-2 infection between March and December 2020. Cultures of approximately 2.1 million PBMC per well contained approximately 10 IU/ml IL-2 plus 10 ug/ml peptides. Half-medium changes using IL-2 medium occurred on days 3 and 7. The germline V gene has CDR1 SGHNT and CDR2 YYREEE (reference sequence). The V and J ends lost 5 bases and 4 bases, in that order; junction bases with no gene match: 6. The CDR3 extends over 16 amino acids. Concerning this clone: Antigen unknown.

This material consisted of CD4+ T cells from PBMCs cultured with HIV peptides, taken before COVID-19 vaccination. Subset specified: HIV-1 Nef peptide pool negative control/reference culture. This sequence was found in a human donor who had a prior SARS-CoV-2 infection. The rearrangement uses TRBV5-4 and TRBJ2-2; 12 positions match TRBD1. The CDR3 region has the DNA TGTGCCAGCAGTTCGGGACAGGGGGCATCCACCGGGGAGCTGTTTTTT. Amino acids: CASSSGQGASTGELFF.